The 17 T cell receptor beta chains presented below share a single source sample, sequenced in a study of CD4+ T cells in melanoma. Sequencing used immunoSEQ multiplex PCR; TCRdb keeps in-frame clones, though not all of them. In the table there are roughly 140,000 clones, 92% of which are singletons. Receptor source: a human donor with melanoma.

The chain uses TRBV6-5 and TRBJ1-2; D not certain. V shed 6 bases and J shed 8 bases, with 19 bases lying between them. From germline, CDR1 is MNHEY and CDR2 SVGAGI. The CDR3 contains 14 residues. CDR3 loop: CASSLSGGEVGYTF. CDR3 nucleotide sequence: TGTGCCAGCAGCCTCTCCGGCGGCGAGGTAGGCTACACCTTC.

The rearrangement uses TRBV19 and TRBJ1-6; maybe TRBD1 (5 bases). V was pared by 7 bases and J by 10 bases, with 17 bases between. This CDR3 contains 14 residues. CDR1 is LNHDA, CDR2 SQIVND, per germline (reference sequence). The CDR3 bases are TGTGCCAGTACCCCTGGGGGTGTGGGATCACCCCTCCACTTT. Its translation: CASTPGGVGSPLHF.

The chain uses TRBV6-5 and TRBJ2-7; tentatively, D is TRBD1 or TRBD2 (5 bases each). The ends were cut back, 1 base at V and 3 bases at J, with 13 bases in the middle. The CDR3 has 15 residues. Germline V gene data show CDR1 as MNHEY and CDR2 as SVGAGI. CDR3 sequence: CASSYYPGRDYEQYF. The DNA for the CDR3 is TGTGCCAGCAGTTACTACCCGGGACGGGACTACGAGCAGTACTTC.

CDR3 protein: CASSLGGYGYTF. The CDR3 DNA follows: TGTGCCAGCAGCCTGGGGGGATATGGCTACACCTTC. V gene TRBV28 combines with J gene TRBJ1-2, with D possibly TRBD1 on 5 matching bases. The CDR3 consists of 12 residues. The V and J ends lost 6 bases and 5 bases respectively, with 10 bases between them. CDR1 MDHEN and CDR2 SYDVKM come from the germline V gene.

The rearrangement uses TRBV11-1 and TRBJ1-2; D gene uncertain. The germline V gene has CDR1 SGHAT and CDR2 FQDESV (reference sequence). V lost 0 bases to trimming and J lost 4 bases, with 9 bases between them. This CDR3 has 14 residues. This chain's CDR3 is CASSLAQVGYGYTF. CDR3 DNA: TGTGCCAGCAGCTTAGCACAAGTCGGCTATGGCTACACCTTC.

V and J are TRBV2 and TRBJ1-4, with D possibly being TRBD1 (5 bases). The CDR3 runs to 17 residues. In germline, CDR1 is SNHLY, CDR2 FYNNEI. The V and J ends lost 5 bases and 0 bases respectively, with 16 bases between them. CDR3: CASSRLGALTTNEKLFF. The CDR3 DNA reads TGTGCCAGCAGTCGACTAGGGGCTCTCACAACTAATGAAAAACTGTTTTTT.

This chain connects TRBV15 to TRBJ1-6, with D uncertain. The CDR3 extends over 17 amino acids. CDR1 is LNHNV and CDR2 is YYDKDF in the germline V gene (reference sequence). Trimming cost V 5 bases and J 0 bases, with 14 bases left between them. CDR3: CATSRGPRGSYNSPLHF. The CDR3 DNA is TGTGCCACCAGCCGAGGACCGCGGGGCTCCTATAATTCACCCCTCCACTTT.

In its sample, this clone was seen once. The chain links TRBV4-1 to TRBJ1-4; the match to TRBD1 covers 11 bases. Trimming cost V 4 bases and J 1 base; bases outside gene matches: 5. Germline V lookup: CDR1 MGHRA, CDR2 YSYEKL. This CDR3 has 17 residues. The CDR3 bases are TGCGCCAGCAGCCTTAGGGACAGGGGGATAACTAATGAAAAACTGTTTTTT. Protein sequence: CASSLRDRGITNEKLFF.

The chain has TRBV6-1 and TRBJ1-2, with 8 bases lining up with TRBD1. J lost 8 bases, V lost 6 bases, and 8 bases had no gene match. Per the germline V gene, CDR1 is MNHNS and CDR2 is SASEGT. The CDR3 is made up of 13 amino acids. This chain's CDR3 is CASRATGVGGYTF. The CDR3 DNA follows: TGTGCCAGCAGGGCGACAGGGGTGGGCGGCTACACCTTC.

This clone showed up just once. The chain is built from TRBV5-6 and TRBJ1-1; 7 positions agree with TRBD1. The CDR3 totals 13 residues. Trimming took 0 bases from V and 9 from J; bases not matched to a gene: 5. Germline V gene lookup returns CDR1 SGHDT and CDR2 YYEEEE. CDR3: CASSLAGTEKAFF. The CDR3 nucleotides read TGTGCCAGCAGCTTGGCAGGGACAGAGAAAGCTTTCTTT.

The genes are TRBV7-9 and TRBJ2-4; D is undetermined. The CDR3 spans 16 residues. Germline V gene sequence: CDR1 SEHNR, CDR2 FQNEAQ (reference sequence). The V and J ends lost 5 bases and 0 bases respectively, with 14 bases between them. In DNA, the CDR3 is TGTGCCAGCAGCCGAGAGTCTAACCTAGCCAAAAACATTCAGTACTTC. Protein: CASSRESNLAKNIQYF.

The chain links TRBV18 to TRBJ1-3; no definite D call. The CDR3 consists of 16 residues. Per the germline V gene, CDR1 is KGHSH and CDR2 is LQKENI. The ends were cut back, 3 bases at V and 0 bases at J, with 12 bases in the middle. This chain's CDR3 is CASSPEESYSGNTIYF. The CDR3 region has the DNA TGTGCCAGCTCACCGGAGGAATCTTACTCTGGAAACACCATATATTTT.

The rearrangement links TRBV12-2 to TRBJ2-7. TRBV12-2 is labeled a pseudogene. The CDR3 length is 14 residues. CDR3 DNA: TGTGCAAGTCGGTTGGACGGAAGCTCCTACGAGCAGTACTTC. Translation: CASRLDGSSYEQYF.

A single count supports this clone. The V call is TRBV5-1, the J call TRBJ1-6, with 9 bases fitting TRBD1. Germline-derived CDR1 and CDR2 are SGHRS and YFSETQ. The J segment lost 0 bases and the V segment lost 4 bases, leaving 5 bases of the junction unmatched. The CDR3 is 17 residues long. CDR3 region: CASSATGGASYNSPLHF. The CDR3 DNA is TGCGCCAGCAGCGCGACAGGGGGGGCCTCCTATAATTCACCCCTCCACTTT.

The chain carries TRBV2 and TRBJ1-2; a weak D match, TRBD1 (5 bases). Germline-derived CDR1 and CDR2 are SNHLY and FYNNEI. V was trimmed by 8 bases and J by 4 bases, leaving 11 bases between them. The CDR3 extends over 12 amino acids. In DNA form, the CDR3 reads TGTGCCAGCCAGGGCAGGGTCTATGGCTACACCTTC. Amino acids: CASQGRVYGYTF.

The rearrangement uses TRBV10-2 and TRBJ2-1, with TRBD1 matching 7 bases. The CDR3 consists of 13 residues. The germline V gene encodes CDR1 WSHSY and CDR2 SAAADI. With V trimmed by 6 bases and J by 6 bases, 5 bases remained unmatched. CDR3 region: CASRGTVSNEQFF. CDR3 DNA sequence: TGCGCCAGCAGGGGGACAGTGTCCAATGAGCAGTTCTTC.

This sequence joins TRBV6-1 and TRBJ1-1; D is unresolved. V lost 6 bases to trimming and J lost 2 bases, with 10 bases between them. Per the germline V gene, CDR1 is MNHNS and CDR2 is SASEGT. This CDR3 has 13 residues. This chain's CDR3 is CASSLMDNTEAFF. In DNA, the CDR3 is TGTGCCAGCAGCCTAATGGATAACACTGAAGCTTTCTTT.